These 24 T cell receptor beta chains originate from one sample sequenced in a study of blood T cells in healthy people across ages. A second PCR, run for about 7 to 11 cycles, used a sample-barcoded 5' primer plus a J-beta primer mix. Via MiXCR, TCRdb re-called the 5' RACE reads, giving one row per CDR3 protein. The sample lists more than 1,400,000 distinct CDR3 sequences; approximately 38% were seen once. What was sequenced was blood. These receptors were taken from a woman aged 18-29 years in good health.

The V call is TRBV28, the J call TRBJ1-1; D unresolved. Trimming removed 5 bases from V and 8 bases from J, with 12 bases in between. Germline V gene data show CDR1 as MDHEN and CDR2 as SYDVKM. There are 12 residues in the CDR3. This CDR3 is CASSILAREAFF. The CDR3 bases are TGTGCCAGCAGTATCCTTGCGAGGGAAGCTTTCTTT.

This clonotype was seen a few times. V and J are TRBV2 and TRBJ1-4; the D gene is possibly TRBD1 (6 bases). Germline values: CDR1 SNHLY, CDR2 FYNNEI. The CDR3 loop spans 16 amino acids. V was clipped by 4 bases and J by 0 bases, with 12 bases between them. The CDR3 loop is CASSAGHNPTNEKLFF. CDR3 coding DNA: TGTGCCAGCAGTGCGGGACATAACCCAACTAATGAAAAACTGTTTTTT.

This chain links TRBV30 with TRBJ2-5; D not certain. With 1 base removed from V and 1 base from J, the gap between germline ends came to 7 bases. Germline V lookup: CDR1 GTSNPN, CDR2 SVGIG (reference sequence). CDR3 length: 13 amino acids. CDR3 protein: CAWSGASQETQYF. The CDR3 DNA sequence: TGTGCCTGGAGTGGGGCTAGCCAAGAGACCCAGTACTTC. The full variable domain, completed using reference TRBV30 and TRBJ2-5, is SQTIHQWPATLVQPVGSPLSLECTVEGTSNPNLYWYRQAAGRGLQLLFYSVGIGQISSEVPQNLSASRPQDRQFILSSKKLLLSDSGFYLCAWSGASQETQYFGPGTRLLVL.

The chain uses TRBV20-1 and TRBJ1-1; weak D call: TRBD1 (5 bases). V lost 8 bases and J lost 5, with 15 bases in between. CDR3 length equals 12 residues. Germline V gene lookup returns CDR1 DFQATT and CDR2 SNEGSKA (reference sequence). The CDR3 DNA follows: TGCAGTCCCTTTTCGGGGGGGACTGAAGCTTTCTTT. Amino acids: CSPFSGGTEAFF.

The chain is built from TRBV7-8 and TRBJ2-7; 7 bases map to TRBD2. CDR1 SGHVS and CDR2 FQNEAQ come from the germline V gene. The CDR3 is 15 residues long. Trimming cost V 2 bases and J 2 bases; bases outside gene matches: 6. The CDR3 is CASSLLLGTTYEQYF. The CDR3 DNA sequence: TGTGCCAGCAGCTTACTCTTAGGGACTACCTACGAGCAGTACTTC.

This clonotype was seen a few times. The rearrangement uses TRBV9 and TRBJ2-2; 8 nucleotides match TRBD1. In germline, CDR1 is SGDLS, CDR2 YYNGEE. CDR3 length: 14 amino acids. The CDR3 region has the DNA TGTGCTACGGGGCAGGGGGCTAACACCGGGGAGCTGTTTTTT. Translated, it gives CATGQGANTGELFF.

V is TRBV6-1 and J is TRBJ1-5; maybe TRBD1 (5 bases). CDR1 MNHNS and CDR2 SASEGT come from the germline V gene. The CDR3 totals 15 residues. Deletions cut 2 bases from V and 3 bases from J, with 11 bases between. CDR3 in amino acids: CASSERDRFNQPQHF. Written as DNA, the CDR3 is TGTGCCAGCAGTGAAAGGGACCGCTTCAATCAGCCCCAGCATTTT.

V gene TRBV2 combines with J gene TRBJ2-7; the D gene is possibly TRBD2 (6 bases). V was trimmed by 1 base and J by 4 bases, leaving 17 bases between them. The CDR3 is 16 amino acids. Germline-derived CDR1 and CDR2 are SNHLY and FYNNEI. As DNA, the CDR3 is TGTGCCAGCAGTGAAGAGGCCGCGGGACTCCAGTACGAGCAGTACTTC. Translation: CASSEEAAGLQYEQYF.

The chain is built from TRBV5-6 and TRBJ2-3; D remains ambiguous. The V end was cut by 1 base, the J end by 5 bases, with 5 bases between. Germline CDR1 SGHDT, CDR2 YYEEEE. The CDR3 loop spans 12 amino acids. The DNA for the CDR3 is TGTGCCAGCAGCTTGCGCCAAGATACGCAGTATTTT. Protein: CASSLRQDTQYF.

The chain couples TRBV25-1 to TRBJ1-1, with a weak D call TRBD1 (5 bases). Germline V gene sequence: CDR1 MGHDK, CDR2 SYGVNS. The CDR3 is made up of 12 amino acids. V lost 4 bases and J lost 5, with 8 bases in between. CDR3 residues: CASSGGWTEAFF. In DNA form, the CDR3 reads TGTGCCAGCAGTGGGGGGTGGACTGAAGCTTTCTTT. The variable domain in full, completed from reference TRBV25-1 and TRBJ1-1, reads EADIYQTPRYLVIGTGKKITLECSQTMGHDKMYWYQQDPGMELHLIHYSYGVNSTEKGDLSSESTVSRIRTEHFPLTLESARPSHTSQYLCASSGGWTEAFFGQGTRLTVV.

V gene TRBV15 combines with J gene TRBJ2-1, with TRBD1 matching 9 bases. Germline CDR1 LNHNV, CDR2 YYDKDF (reference sequence). V gave up 2 bases and J gave up 4 bases; unmatched junction bases: 12. This CDR3 comprises 18 residues. The chain's CDR3 is CATSRSSGQGLKYNEQFF. CDR3 coding DNA: TGTGCCACCAGCAGATCCTCAGGACAGGGGTTGAAATACAATGAGCAGTTCTTC.

Only a few counts were recorded for this clonotype. V is TRBV7-2 and J is TRBJ2-1, with D possibly matching TRBD1 (5 bases). CDR3 length: 15 residues. Germline CDR1 reads SGHTA; CDR2 reads FQGNSA. V lost 3 bases to trimming and J lost 0 bases, with 9 bases between them. CDR3 loop: CASSLFQGSYNEQFF. Here the CDR3 DNA reads TGTGCCAGCAGCTTGTTCCAGGGCTCCTACAATGAGCAGTTCTTC.

The rearrangement uses TRBV3-1 and TRBJ1-4; D possibly corresponds to TRBD1 (6 bases). Trimming left V 3 bases short and J 8 bases short, with 16 bases between. The V gene's germline CDR1 is LGHDT and CDR2 YNNKEL (reference sequence). This CDR3 is 15 amino acids long. CDR3 DNA sequence: TGTGCCAGCAGCCATCGCGGGGGCATCGAGGAAAAACTGTTTTTT. It encodes CASSHRGGIEEKLFF. The complete variable domain, with remaining parts taken from reference TRBV3-1 and TRBJ1-4, reads DTAVSQTPKYLVTQMGNDKSIKCEQNLGHDTMYWYKQDSKKFLKIMFSYNNKELIINETVPNRFSPKSPDKAHLNLHINSLELGDSAVYFCASSHRGGIEEKLFFGSGTQLSVL.

The chain uses TRBV4-1 and TRBJ1-1; maybe TRBD1 (6 bases). Germline V gene lookup returns CDR1 MGHRA and CDR2 YSYEKL. The ends were cut back, 3 bases at V and 6 bases at J, with 14 bases in the middle. This CDR3 region has 14 residues. CDR3 coding DNA: TGCGCCAGCAGCCAGGTCCAGGAGGGGGCTGAAGCTTTCTTT. This translates into CASSQVQEGAEAFF.

This clonotype was seen ten or more times. This sequence joins TRBV4-1 and TRBJ2-1; 11 nucleotides align to TRBD2. The CDR3 consists of 15 residues. V gave up 0 bases and J gave up 8 bases; unmatched junction bases: 3. Germline V gene sequence: CDR1 MGHRA, CDR2 YSYEKL. Here the CDR3 reads CASSQEGLAVHEQFF. DNA for the CDR3: TGCGCCAGCAGCCAAGAGGGACTAGCGGTCCATGAGCAGTTCTTC.

The V and J genes are TRBV7-8 and TRBJ1-2; no reliable D call. The length of the CDR3 is 13 residues. Germline CDR1 is SGHVS and CDR2 is FQNEAQ. The V gene lost 5 bases and the J gene lost 4 bases, with 11 bases spanning the gap. The CDR3, as DNA: TGTGCCAGCAGCCGGCCGGGTGGCTATGGCTACACCTTC. It translates to CASSRPGGYGYTF.

This clonotype was counted a few times. The chain carries TRBV12-3 or TRBV12-4 and TRBJ1-2, with no clear D. Trimming removed 6 bases at V and 2 bases at J, with 13 bases between. The CDR3 is 14 amino acids. The CDR3 DNA is TGTGCCAGCAGCCCCATTGTACAAAACTATGGCTACACCTTC. It specifies CASSPIVQNYGYTF.

This clonotype came up a few times. This chain joins TRBV5-1 and TRBJ2-1, with TRBD1 matching over 7 bases. Germline V gene sequence: CDR1 SGHRS, CDR2 YFSETQ. The V gene end was trimmed by 3 bases and the J gene end by 2 bases; junction bases not matched to a gene: 5. The CDR3 spans 15 residues. The CDR3 sequence: CASSSDRAAYNEQFF. CDR3 nucleotide sequence: TGCGCCAGCAGCTCCGACAGGGCCGCCTACAATGAGCAGTTCTTC.

This clonotype was observed a single time. Sequence at one end of the junction differs from germline and may be a read error. J is TRBJ2-7 and V is TRBV7-2; a possible D gene is TRBD2 (6 bases). Germline CDR1 reads SGHTA; CDR2 reads FQGNSA. The CDR3 is 14 amino acids. The CDR3 DNA reads as TGTGCCAGCAGCTCCGGGGGTAGAGACTACAAGCAGTACTTC. This codes for CASSSGGRDYKQYF.

This chain joins TRBV20-1 and TRBJ1-2; TRBD1 aligns across 7 bases. From germline, CDR1 is DFQATT and CDR2 SNEGSKA (reference sequence). Trimming removed 6 bases from V and 8 bases from J; junction bases left unmatched: 9. The CDR3 loop spans 12 amino acids. The CDR3 reads CSALDREAGYTF. In DNA, the CDR3 is TGCAGTGCCCTAGACAGGGAGGCCGGCTACACCTTC.

This chain connects TRBV6-2 or TRBV6-3 to TRBJ2-7; D gene uncertain. The CDR3 length is 14 residues. V lost 6 bases and J 1 base, leaving 13 bases between the germline ends. Germline assignment: CDR1 MNHEY and CDR2 SVGEGT. The CDR3 loop reads CASSRVFTSYEQYF. The CDR3, as DNA: TGTGCCAGCAGCCGAGTATTCACGTCCTACGAGCAGTACTTC.

This clonotype was recorded once. The chain joins TRBV18 to TRBJ1-1; 7 nucleotides agree with TRBD1. V lost 5 bases, J lost 3 bases, and 12 bases stayed unmatched. There are 16 residues in the CDR3. Germline CDR1 KGHSH, CDR2 LQKENI. CDR3 amino acids: CASSDLNRGLDTEAFF. The CDR3 DNA is TGTGCCAGCTCAGACTTAAACAGGGGCCTCGACACTGAAGCTTTCTTT.

The chain links TRBV28 to TRBJ2-5; TRBD1 might be the D (6 bases). The DNA end is more similar to TRBJ2-7, so the J call may be wrong. CDR1 and CDR2 (germline): MDHEN, SYDVKM. CDR3 size: 13 residues. The CDR3 bases are TGTGCCAGCAGATTAAACAGGGCCGGCGAGCAGTACTTC. Protein product: CASRLNRAGEQYF.

This clonotype occurred a few times. The chain is built from TRBV29-1 and TRBJ1-2; tentatively, D is TRBD1 (5 bases). The V and J ends lost 6 bases and 4 bases respectively, with 15 bases between them. Germline assignment: CDR1 SQVTM and CDR2 ANQGSEA. The CDR3 length is 13 residues. CDR3 DNA: TGCAGCGTAGAGCCGGGACTCACCTATGGCTACACCTTC. Its protein product is CSVEPGLTYGYTF.